The subject of this entry is one T cell receptor beta chain. Its target is unknown. The data were obtained in a study of early T cells in non-severe SARS-CoV-2 infection. Study details: Chains were unpaired, as sequencing was done on bulk RNA from unsorted whole blood.

Study findings and constraints: Sequences matched to VDJdb favored anti-spike CD8 responses, while private and CD4 specificities were missed.

Unique molecular identifiers (one per individual cDNA molecule) were attached. TCRdb re-called the 5' RACE reads with MiXCR, one entry per CDR3 protein. The sample lists tens of thousands of distinct CDR3 sequences, about 11% occurring once. The CDR3 sequence is 15 residues long. V was clipped by 5 bases and J by 3 bases; unmatched bases: 5. The germline V gene encodes CDR1 MDHEN and CDR2 SYDVKM. The rearrangement joins TRBV28 to TRBJ2-2; 8 positions match TRBD2. Sequenced input: whole blood. The sequence came from an adult who was a healthcare worker with PCR-confirmed SARS-CoV-2 infection or an uninfected control (not recorded which). CDR3 protein: CASSLSGSDTGELFF. CDR3 nucleotides: TGTGCCAGCAGTCTCAGCGGGAGCGACACCGGGGAGCTGTTTTTT.